The 14 T cell receptor beta chains reported below all come from one sample, sequenced in a study of post-analysis software for immune sequencing data (dated by TCRdb to between 2014 and 2017). Beyond this particular receptor, the publication reports: Four or five TRBV segments, including TRBV5-6, TRBV5-1 and TRBV20-1, were significantly more frequent in patients than controls.

These receptors have no identified antigens. The protocol used for the library was PCR. The reads were generated on an Illumina HiSeq 2500. To reduce PCR and sequencing biases, unique molecular identifiers were built into the TCR beta cDNA libraries. Clones were called with MiXCR by TCRdb after fastp trimmed the public reads at Q25, and only in-frame beta chains were retained. Each entry merges the rows of one CDR3 protein and shows their most common DNA and genes. The sample table lists more than 450,000 distinct CDR3 sequences, roughly 34% of them with a count of one. The ten largest clones take up approximately 5.4% of the sample. Input material: blood. These receptors originate from a girl aged 2 to 17 with multiple sclerosis.

This clonotype was found a few times. The V call is TRBV28, the J call TRBJ2-1; D is possibly TRBD1 or TRBD2 (5 bases each). Looked up from germline, CDR1 is MDHEN and CDR2 is SYDVKM. The CDR3 length is 14 residues. V was pared by 0 bases and J by 6 bases, with 9 bases between. This CDR3 reads CASSLWGVINEQFF. CDR3 DNA: TGTGCCAGCAGTTTATGGGGGGTGATCAATGAGCAGTTCTTC.

The chain uses TRBV6-5 and TRBJ2-3; no reliable D call. CDR3 length equals 16 residues. The ends were cut back, 5 bases at V and 5 bases at J, with 20 bases in the middle. Germline V lookup: CDR1 MNHEY, CDR2 SVGAGI. DNA of the CDR3: TGTGCCAGCAGTAGGTCGAGGTGGGGATTGGGAGATACGCAGTATTTT. Its protein is CASSRSRWGLGDTQYF.

This chain connects TRBV20-1 to TRBJ1-4; D remains ambiguous. Trimming stripped 6 bases from V and 4 bases from J, with 9 bases between. This CDR3 is 12 amino acids long. Germline loops: CDR1 DFQATT, CDR2 SNEGSKA (reference sequence). The CDR3 loop reads CSAIGRNEKLFF. DNA for the CDR3: TGCAGTGCCATCGGGCGTAATGAAAAACTGTTTTTT.

On this clonotype itself: A junction boundary mismatches the germline segment, possibly from a read error. V is TRBV11-2 and J is TRBJ2-3; a weak D match, TRBD1 (6 bases). This CDR3 region has 18 residues. In germline, CDR1 is SGHAT, CDR2 FQNNGV. The CDR3 is CASNLGGMGVGIRSEGYF. The DNA of the CDR3 is TGTGCCAGCAACTTAGGGGGAATGGGTGTGGGGATACGCAGCGAGGGGTATTTT.

V gene TRBV10-3 combines with J gene TRBJ2-5; D is tentatively TRBD1 or TRBD2 (6 bases each). Germline CDR1 and CDR2: ENHRY and SYGVKD. The V gene lost 2 bases and the J gene lost 5 bases, with 9 bases spanning the gap. The CDR3 is 13 amino acids. The CDR3 region has the DNA TGTGCCATCAGTGAGCAAGGGGGGGAGACCCAGTACTTC. Residues: CAISEQGGETQYF.

This chain links TRBV29-1 with TRBJ1-2; D call uncertain. The V and J ends lost 7 bases and 6 bases respectively, with 12 bases between them. The germline CDR1 and CDR2 sequences are SQVTM and ANQGSEA. The CDR3 is 11 amino acids. CDR3 nucleotide sequence: TGCAGCGCGACAACTCCGGATGGCTACACCTTC. It specifies CSATTPDGYTF.

This sequence joins TRBV9 and TRBJ2-2; unclear D gene. The CDR3 has 16 amino acids. The V end lost 4 bases, the J end lost 0 bases, and 13 bases lay between the germline ends. CDR1 is SGDLS and CDR2 is YYNGEE in the germline V gene. The CDR3, as DNA: TGTGCCAGCAGCCCCGGGCGGCCCACGAACACCGGGGAGCTGTTTTTT. Translating gives CASSPGRPTNTGELFF.

This clonotype occurred many times. The chain couples TRBV29-1 to TRBJ2-1, with TRBD2 identical over 10 bases. This CDR3 is built from 12 residues. Germline V gives CDR1 SQVTM, CDR2 ANQGSEA. V dropped 7 bases and J dropped 8; count of bases not matched to a gene: 5. The CDR3 DNA sequence: TGCAGCGGAGCGGGGGGGCTCCATGAGCAGTTCTTC. Amino acid sequence: CSGAGGLHEQFF.

The chain recombines TRBV7-6 with TRBJ1-6, with no clear D. V lost 8 bases to trimming and J lost 10 bases, with 18 bases between them. This CDR3 region has 14 residues. Germline lookup yields CDR1 SGHVS and CDR2 FNYEAQ. The CDR3 loop reads CASSNIIKGSPLHF. CDR3 coding DNA: TGTGCCAGCTCGAACATCATTAAAGGGTCACCCCTCCACTTT.

In this sample, this clonotype turned up a few times. The V gene is TRBV7-2, the J gene TRBJ2-7, with D perhaps matching TRBD2 (6 bases). Germline values: CDR1 SGHTA, CDR2 FQGNSA. Trimming left V 4 bases short and J 1 base short, with 11 bases between. This CDR3 is built from 14 residues. The CDR3 sequence is CASSYPGLSYEQYF. DNA for the CDR3: TGTGCCAGCAGCTACCCGGGACTGTCCTACGAGCAGTACTTC.

The gene calls are TRBV29-1 and TRBJ2-1, with a weak D call TRBD2 (5 bases). Germline assignment: CDR1 SQVTM and CDR2 ANQGSEA. The V end lost 7 bases, the J end lost 10 bases, and 17 bases lay between the germline ends. The CDR3 has 12 residues. The CDR3 region is CSAPVSSGEQFF. CDR3 DNA: TGCAGCGCTCCGGTATCATCGGGGGAGCAGTTCTTC.

This clonotype was detected a few times. The chain joins TRBV20-1 to TRBJ2-1, with D maybe TRBD1 (6 bases). V was cut by 6 bases and J by 10 bases, with 16 bases left in between. The CDR3 is 12 residues long. Per germline, CDR1 DFQATT and CDR2 SNEGSKA (reference sequence). The CDR3, as DNA: TGCAGTGCATGGGACACCCGGACAGAGCAGTTCTTC. This codes for CSAWDTRTEQFF.

The V gene is TRBV6-5, the J gene TRBJ1-4; 7 positions match TRBD1. V lost 4 bases and J lost 8; bases outside the gene matches: 19. The CDR3 extends over 18 amino acids. Looked up from germline, CDR1 is MNHEY and CDR2 is SVGAGI. The CDR3 reads CASSSQTGLRGIREKLFF. CDR3 coding DNA: TGTGCCAGCAGTTCCCAGACAGGGTTAAGGGGAATAAGGGAAAAACTGTTTTTT.

The rearrangement links TRBV9 to TRBJ2-1; tentatively, D is TRBD2 (7 bases). CDR1 is SGDLS and CDR2 is YYNGEE in the germline V gene. Deletions cut 0 bases from V and 0 bases from J, with 19 bases between. This CDR3 has 19 residues. CDR3 in amino acids: CASSVDGGGSLSSYNEQFF. The CDR3 DNA follows: TGTGCCAGCAGCGTAGACGGCGGGGGCAGCCTAAGCTCCTACAATGAGCAGTTCTTC.